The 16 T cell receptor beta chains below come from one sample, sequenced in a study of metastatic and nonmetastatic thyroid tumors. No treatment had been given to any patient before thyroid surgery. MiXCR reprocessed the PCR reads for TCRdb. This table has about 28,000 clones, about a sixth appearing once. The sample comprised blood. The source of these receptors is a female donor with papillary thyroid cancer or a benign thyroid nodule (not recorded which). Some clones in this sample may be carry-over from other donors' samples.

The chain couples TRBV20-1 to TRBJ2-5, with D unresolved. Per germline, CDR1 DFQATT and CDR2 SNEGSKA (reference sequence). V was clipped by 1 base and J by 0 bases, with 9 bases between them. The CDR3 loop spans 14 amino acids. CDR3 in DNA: TGCAGTGCTAGAGGTCACCCGTACCAAGAGACCCAGTACTTC. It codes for CSARGHPYQETQYF.

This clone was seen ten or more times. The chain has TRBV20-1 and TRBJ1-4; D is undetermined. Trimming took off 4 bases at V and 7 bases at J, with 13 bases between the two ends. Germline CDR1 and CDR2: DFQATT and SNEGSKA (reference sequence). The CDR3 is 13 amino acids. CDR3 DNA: TGCAGTGCTAAGGATCCAGGTAGTGAAAAACTGTTTTTT. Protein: CSAKDPGSEKLFF.

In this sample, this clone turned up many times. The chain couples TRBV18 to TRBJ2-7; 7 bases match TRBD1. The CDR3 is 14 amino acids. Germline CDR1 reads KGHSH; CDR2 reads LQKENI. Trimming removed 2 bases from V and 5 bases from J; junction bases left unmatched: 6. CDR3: CASSPVAGGDEQYF. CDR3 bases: TGTGCCAGCTCACCAGTGGCAGGGGGAGACGAGCAGTACTTC.

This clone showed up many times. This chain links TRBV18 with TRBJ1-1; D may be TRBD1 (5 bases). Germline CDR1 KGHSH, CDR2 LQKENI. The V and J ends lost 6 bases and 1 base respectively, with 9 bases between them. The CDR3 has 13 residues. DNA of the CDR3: TGTGCCAGCTCGCTAGGACAGAACACTGAAGCTTTCTTT. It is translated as CASSLGQNTEAFF. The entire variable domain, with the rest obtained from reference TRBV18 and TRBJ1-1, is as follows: NAGVMQNPRHLVRRRGQEARLRCSPMKGHSHVYWYRQLPEEGLKFMVYLQKENIIDESGMPKERFSAEFPKEGPSILRIQQVVRGDSAAYFCASSLGQNTEAFFGQGTRLTVV.

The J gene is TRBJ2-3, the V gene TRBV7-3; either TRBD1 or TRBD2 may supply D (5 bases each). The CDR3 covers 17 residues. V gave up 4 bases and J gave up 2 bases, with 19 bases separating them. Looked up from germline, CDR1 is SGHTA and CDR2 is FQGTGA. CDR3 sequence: CASSSGPALVITDTQYF. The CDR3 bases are TGTGCCAGCAGCTCAGGGCCGGCACTAGTTATCACAGATACGCAGTATTTT.

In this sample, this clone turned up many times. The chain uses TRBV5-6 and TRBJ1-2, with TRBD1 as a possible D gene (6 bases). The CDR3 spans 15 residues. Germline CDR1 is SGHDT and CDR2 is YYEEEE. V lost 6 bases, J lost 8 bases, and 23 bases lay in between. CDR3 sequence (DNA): TGTGCCAGCACCTACTTACCGGGGGGCTGGAGCGGCTACACCTTC. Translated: CASTYLPGGWSGYTF.

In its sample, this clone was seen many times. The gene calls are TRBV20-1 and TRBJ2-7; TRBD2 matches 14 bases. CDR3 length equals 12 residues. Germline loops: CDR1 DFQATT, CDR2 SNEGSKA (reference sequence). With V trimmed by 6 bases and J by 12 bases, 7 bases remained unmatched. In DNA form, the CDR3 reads TGCAGTGCCCCGGGACTAGCGGGAGACAGGTACTTC. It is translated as CSAPGLAGDRYF.

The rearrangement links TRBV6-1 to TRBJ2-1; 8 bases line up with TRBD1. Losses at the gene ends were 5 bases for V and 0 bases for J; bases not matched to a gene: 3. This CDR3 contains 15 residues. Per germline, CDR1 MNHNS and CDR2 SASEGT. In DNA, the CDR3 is TGTGCCAGCAGTAATACAGGGGGCTCCTACAATGAGCAGTTCTTC. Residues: CASSNTGGSYNEQFF.

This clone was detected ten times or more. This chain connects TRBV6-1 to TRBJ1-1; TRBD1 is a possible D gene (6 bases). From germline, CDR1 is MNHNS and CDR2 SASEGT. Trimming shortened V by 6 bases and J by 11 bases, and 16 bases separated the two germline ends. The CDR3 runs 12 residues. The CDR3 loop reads CASSRRGAKAFF. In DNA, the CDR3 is TGTGCCAGCAGCAGACGGGGGGCGAAGGCTTTCTTT.

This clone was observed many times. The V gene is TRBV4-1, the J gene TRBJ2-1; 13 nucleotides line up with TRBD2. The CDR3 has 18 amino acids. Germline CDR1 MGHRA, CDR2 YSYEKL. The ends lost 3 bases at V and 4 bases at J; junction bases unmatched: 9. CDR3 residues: CASSQGGLAGDTYNEQFF. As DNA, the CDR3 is TGCGCCAGCAGCCAGGGAGGACTAGCGGGAGACACTTACAATGAGCAGTTCTTC.

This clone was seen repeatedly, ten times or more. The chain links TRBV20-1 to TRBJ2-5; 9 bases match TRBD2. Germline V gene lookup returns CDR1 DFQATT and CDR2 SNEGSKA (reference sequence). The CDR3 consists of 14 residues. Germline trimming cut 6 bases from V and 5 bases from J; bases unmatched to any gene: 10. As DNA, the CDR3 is TGCAGTGCCAGTAGCGGGAGAGGGGGGGAGACCCAGTACTTC. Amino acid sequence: CSASSGRGGETQYF.

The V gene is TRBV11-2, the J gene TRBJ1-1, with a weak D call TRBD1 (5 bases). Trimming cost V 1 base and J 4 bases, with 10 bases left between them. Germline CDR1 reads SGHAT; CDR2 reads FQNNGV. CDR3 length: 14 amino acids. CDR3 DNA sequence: TGTGCCAGCAGCTTAGTTTCAGGGAGCACTGAAGCTTTCTTT. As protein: CASSLVSGSTEAFF.

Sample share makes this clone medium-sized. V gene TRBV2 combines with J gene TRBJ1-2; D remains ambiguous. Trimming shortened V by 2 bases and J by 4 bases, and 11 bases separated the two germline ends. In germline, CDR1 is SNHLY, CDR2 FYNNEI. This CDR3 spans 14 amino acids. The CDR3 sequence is CASSEPSLPYGYTF. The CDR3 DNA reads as TGTGCCAGCAGTGAACCGTCTTTGCCCTATGGCTACACCTTC.

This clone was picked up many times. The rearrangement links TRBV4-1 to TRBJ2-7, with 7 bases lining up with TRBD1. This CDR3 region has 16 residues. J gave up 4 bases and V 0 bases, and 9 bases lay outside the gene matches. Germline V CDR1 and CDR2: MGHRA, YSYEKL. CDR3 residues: CASSQDQGDSGYEQYF. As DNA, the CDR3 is TGCGCCAGCAGCCAAGATCAAGGGGACAGTGGTTACGAGCAGTACTTC.

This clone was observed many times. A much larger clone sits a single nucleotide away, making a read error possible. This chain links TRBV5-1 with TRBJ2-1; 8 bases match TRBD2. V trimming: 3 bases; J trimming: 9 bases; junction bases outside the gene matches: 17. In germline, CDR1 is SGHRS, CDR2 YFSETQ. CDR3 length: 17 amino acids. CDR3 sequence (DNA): TGCGCCAGCAGCTCGGGATTCGGGGGGGGCTTCCCCAGTGAGCAGTTCTTC. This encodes CASSSGFGGGFPSEQFF.

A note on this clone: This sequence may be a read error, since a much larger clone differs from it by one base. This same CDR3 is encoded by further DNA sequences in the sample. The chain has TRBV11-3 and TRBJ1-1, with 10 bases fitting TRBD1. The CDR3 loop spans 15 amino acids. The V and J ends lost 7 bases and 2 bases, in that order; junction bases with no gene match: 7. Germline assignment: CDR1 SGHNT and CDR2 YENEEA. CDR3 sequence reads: CASTIRDRGNTEAFF. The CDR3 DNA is TGTGCCAGCACCATCCGGGACAGGGGTAACACTGAAGCTTTCTTT.